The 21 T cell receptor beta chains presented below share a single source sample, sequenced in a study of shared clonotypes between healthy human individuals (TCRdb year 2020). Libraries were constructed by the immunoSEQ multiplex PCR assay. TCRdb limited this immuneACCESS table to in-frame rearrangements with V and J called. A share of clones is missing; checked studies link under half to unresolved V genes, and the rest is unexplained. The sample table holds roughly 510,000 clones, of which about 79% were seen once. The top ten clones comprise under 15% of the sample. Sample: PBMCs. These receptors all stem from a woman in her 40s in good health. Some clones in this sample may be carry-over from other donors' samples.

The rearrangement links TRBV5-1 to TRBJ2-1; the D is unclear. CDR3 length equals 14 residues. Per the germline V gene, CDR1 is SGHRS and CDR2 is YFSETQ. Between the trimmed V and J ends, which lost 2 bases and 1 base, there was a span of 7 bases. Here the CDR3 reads CASSFTGSYNEQFF. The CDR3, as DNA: TGCGCCAGCAGCTTCACCGGGTCCTACAATGAGCAGTTCTTC.

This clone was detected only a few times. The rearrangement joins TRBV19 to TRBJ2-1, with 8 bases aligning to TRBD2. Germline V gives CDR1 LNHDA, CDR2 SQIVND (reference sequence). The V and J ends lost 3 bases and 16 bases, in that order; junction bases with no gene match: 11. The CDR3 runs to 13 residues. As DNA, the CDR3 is TGTGCCAGTAGTATGAGGATGCGGGAGGTGCGATTCTTC. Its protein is CASSMRMREVRFF. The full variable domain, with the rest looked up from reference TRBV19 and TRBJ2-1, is DGGITQSPKYLFRKEGQNVTLSCEQNLNHDAMYWYRQDPGQGLRLIYYSQIVNDFQKGDIAEGYSVSREKKESFPLTVTSAQKNPTAFYLCASSMRMREVRFFGPGTRLTVL.

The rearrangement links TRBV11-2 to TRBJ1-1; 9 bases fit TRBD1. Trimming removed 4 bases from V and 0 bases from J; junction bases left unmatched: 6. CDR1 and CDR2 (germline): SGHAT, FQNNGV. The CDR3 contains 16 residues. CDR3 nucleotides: TGTGCCAGCAGCTCCGGGACAGGGTTCATGAACACTGAAGCTTTCTTT. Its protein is CASSSGTGFMNTEAFF. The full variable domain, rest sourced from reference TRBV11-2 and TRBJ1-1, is EAGVAQSPRYKIIEKRQSVAFWCNPISGHATLYWYQQILGQGPKLLIQFQNNGVVDDSQLPKDRFSAERLKGVDSTLKIQPAKLEDSAVYLCASSSGTGFMNTEAFFGQGTRLTVV.

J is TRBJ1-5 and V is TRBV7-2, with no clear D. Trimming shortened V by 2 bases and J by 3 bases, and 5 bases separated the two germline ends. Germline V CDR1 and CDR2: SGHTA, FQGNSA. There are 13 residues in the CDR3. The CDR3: CASSLSYNQPQHF. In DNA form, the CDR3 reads TGTGCCAGCAGCTTAAGTTACAATCAGCCCCAGCATTTT.

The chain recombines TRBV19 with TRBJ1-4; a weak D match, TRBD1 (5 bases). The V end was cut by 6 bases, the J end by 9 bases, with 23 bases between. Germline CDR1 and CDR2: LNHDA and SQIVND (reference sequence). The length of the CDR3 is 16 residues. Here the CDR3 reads CASRGAVGRPVQKLFF. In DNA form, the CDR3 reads TGTGCCAGTAGAGGGGCCGTGGGACGCCCGGTCCAAAAACTGTTTTTT. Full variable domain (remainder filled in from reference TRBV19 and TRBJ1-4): DGGITQSPKYLFRKEGQNVTLSCEQNLNHDAMYWYRQDPGQGLRLIYYSQIVNDFQKGDIAEGYSVSREKKESFPLTVTSAQKNPTAFYLCASRGAVGRPVQKLFFGSGTQLSVL.

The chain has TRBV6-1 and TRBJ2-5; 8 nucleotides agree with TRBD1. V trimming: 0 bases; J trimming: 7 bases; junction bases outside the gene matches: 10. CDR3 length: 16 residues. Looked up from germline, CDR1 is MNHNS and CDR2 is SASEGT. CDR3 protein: CASSEARGQGTGTQYF. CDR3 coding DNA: TGTGCCAGCAGTGAAGCGCGCGGACAGGGAACGGGGACCCAGTACTTC.

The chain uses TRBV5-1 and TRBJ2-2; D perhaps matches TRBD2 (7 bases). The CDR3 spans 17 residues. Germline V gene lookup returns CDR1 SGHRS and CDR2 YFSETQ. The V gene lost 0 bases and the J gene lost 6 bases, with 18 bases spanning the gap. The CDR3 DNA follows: TGCGCCAGCAGCTTGGGTGGCCTCGGGGGGCAGGCCGGGGAGCTGTTTTTT. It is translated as CASSLGGLGGQAGELFF.

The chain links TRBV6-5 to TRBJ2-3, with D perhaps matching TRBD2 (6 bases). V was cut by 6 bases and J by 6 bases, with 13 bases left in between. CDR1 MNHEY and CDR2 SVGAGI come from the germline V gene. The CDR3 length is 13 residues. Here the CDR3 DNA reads TGTGCCAGCAGATGGAACGGAGGGGATACGCAGTATTTT. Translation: CASRWNGGDTQYF.

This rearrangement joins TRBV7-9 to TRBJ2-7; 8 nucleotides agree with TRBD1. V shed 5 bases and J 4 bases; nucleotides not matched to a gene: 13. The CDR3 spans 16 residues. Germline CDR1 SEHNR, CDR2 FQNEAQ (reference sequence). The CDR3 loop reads CASSPRFGQGFYEQYF. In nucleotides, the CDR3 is TGTGCCAGCAGCCCACGATTTGGACAGGGATTTTACGAGCAGTACTTC.

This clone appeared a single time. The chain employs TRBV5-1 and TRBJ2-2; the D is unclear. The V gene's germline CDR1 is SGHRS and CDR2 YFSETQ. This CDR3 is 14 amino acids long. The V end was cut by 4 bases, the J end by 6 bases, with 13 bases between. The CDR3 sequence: CASSPAQVAGELFF. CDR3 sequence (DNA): TGCGCCAGCAGCCCCGCCCAGGTTGCCGGGGAGCTGTTTTTT.

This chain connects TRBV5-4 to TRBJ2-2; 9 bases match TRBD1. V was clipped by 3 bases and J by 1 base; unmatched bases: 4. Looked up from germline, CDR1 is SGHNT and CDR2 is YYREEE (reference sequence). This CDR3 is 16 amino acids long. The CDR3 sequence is CASSSGQGQNTGELFF. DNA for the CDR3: TGTGCCAGCAGCTCGGGACAGGGACAGAACACCGGGGAGCTGTTTTTT.

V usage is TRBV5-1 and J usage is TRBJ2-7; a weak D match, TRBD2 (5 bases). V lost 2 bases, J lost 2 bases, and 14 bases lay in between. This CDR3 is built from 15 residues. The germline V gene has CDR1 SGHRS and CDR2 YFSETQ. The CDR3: CASSLSSGQPYEQYF. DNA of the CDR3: TGCGCCAGCAGCTTAAGCAGCGGCCAGCCCTACGAGCAGTACTTC. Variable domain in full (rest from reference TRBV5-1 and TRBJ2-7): KAGVTQTPRYLIKTRGQQVTLSCSPISGHRSVSWYQQTPGQGLQFLFEYFSETQRNKGNFPGRFSGRQFSNSRSEMNVSTLELGDSALYLCASSLSSGQPYEQYFGPGTRLTVT.

This chain's CDR3 is CASTGGRKTQYF. The CDR3, as DNA: TGTGCCAGCACTGGCGGGAGGAAGACCCAGTACTTC. The rearrangement uses TRBV28 and TRBJ2-5; 8 nucleotides align to TRBD2. Germline loops: CDR1 MDHEN, CDR2 SYDVKM. The V segment lost 7 bases and the J segment 6 bases; nucleotides outside the gene matches: 4. The CDR3 runs 12 residues.

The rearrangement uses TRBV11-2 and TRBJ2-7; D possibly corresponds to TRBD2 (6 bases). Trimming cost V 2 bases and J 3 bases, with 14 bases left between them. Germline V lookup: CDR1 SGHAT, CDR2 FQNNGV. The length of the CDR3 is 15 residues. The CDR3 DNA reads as TGTGCCAGCAGCTTACTTAGCGGTCCCCGCTACGAGCAGTACTTC. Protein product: CASSLLSGPRYEQYF.

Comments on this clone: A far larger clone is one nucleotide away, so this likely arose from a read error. CDR3 in DNA: TGTGCCAGCAGCCCGACATGGAACTATGGCTACACCTTC. This gives the protein CASSPTWNYGYTF. The chain carries TRBV11-2 and TRBJ1-2; D not resolved. This CDR3 has 13 residues. With 5 bases removed from V and 2 bases from J, the gap between germline ends came to 9 bases. Germline lookup yields CDR1 SGHAT and CDR2 FQNNGV.

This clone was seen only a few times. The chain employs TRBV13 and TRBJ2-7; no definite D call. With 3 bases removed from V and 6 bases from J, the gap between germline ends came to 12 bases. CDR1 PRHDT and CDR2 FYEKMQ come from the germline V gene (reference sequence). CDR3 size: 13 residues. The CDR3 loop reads CASSFIAGSEQYF. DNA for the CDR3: TGTGCCAGCAGCTTCATAGCCGGCTCCGAGCAGTACTTC.

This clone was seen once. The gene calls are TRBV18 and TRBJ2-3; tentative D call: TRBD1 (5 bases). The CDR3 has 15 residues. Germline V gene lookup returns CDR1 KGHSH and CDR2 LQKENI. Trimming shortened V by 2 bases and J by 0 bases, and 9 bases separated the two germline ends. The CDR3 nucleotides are TGTGCCAGCTCACCAATCGCAGGGAGCACAGATACGCAGTATTTT. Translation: CASSPIAGSTDTQYF.

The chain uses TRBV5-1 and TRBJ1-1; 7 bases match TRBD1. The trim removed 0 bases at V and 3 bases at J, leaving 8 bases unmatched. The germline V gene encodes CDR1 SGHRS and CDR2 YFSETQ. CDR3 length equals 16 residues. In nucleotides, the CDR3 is TGCGCCAGCAGCTTGGTAATAGGGGGCGGTGACACTGAAGCTTTCTTT. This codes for CASSLVIGGGDTEAFF.

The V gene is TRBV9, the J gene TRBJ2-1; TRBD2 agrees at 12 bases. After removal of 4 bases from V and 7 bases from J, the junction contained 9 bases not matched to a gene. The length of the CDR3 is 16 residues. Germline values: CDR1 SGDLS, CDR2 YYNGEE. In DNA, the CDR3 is TGTGCCAGCAGCACCCTAGCGGGAGGGCCTGGTAATGAGCAGTTCTTC. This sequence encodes CASSTLAGGPGNEQFF.

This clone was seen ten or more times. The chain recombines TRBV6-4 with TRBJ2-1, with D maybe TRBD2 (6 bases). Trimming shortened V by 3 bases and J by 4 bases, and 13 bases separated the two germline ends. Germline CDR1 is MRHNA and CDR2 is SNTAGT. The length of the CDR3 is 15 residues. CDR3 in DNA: TGTGCCAGCAGTGAGGAGGGATCAGGGTACAATGAGCAGTTCTTC. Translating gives CASSEEGSGYNEQFF.

This chain's CDR3 is CASSPGTGNTGELFF. CDR3 nucleotides: TGTGCCAGTAGCCCCGGGACAGGGAACACCGGGGAGCTGTTTTTT. The V call is TRBV19, the J call TRBJ2-2; 8 bases are shared with TRBD1. The ends lost 6 bases at V and 1 base at J; junction bases unmatched: 4. From germline, CDR1 is LNHDA and CDR2 SQIVND (reference sequence). The CDR3 spans 15 residues.